These 30 T cell receptor beta chains share one sample of origin, sequenced in a study of T cell responses to AZD1222 COVID-19 vaccine. Profiling relied on immunoSEQ multiplex PCR, and the TCRdb table lists in-frame clones only, not all of them. This sample has more than 150,000 clones, with approximately 94% found just once. The sample in question was peripheral blood, obtained 28 days after the second AZD1222 dose. These receptor sequences come from an adult who received the AZD1222 COVID-19 vaccine.

This chain joins TRBV19 and TRBJ1-6; D is unclear. The germline V gene has CDR1 LNHDA and CDR2 SQIVND (reference sequence). V was trimmed by 3 bases and J by 6 bases, leaving 9 bases between them. The CDR3 totals 14 residues. The CDR3 region has the DNA TGTGCCAGTAGTATCGGGAAGGTTAATTCACCCCTCCACTTT. It codes for CASSIGKVNSPLHF.

This chain uses TRBV6-5 with TRBJ2-1, with TRBD2 matching over 8 bases. The junction had 13 bases not matched to a gene; V was cut back by 7 bases and J by 8 bases. Germline lookup yields CDR1 MNHEY and CDR2 SVGAGI. CDR3 size: 15 residues. DNA for the CDR3: TGTGCCAGCATCCGTCTAACGGGAGCGGGGGATGAGCAGTTCTTC. Translating gives CASIRLTGAGDEQFF.

This rearrangement joins TRBV15 to TRBJ2-1; D might be TRBD2 (5 bases). The CDR3 has 13 residues. With 3 bases removed from V and 6 bases from J, the gap between germline ends came to 9 bases. CDR1 is LNHNV, CDR2 YYDKDF, per germline (reference sequence). CDR3 protein: CATSSGLFNEQFF. CDR3 sequence (DNA): TGTGCCACCAGCAGTGGACTCTTCAATGAGCAGTTCTTC. The full variable domain, completed using reference TRBV15 and TRBJ2-1, is DAMVIQNPRYQVTQFGKPVTLSCSQTLNHNVMYWYQQKSSQAPKLLFHYYDKDFNNEADTPDNFQSRRPNTSFCFLDIRSPGLGDTAMYLCATSSGLFNEQFFGPGTRLTVL.

The chain links TRBV6-1 to TRBJ1-6; D might be TRBD1 (5 bases). V dropped 2 bases and J dropped 10 bases, with 15 bases sitting between them. Germline V gene sequence: CDR1 MNHNS, CDR2 SASEGT. This CDR3 has 15 residues. This chain's CDR3 is CASSESQGSMSPLHF. CDR3 nucleotide sequence: TGTGCCAGCAGTGAATCTCAGGGATCGATGTCACCCCTCCACTTT.

The rearrangement links TRBV6-5 to TRBJ2-1; D is perhaps TRBD1 (5 bases). The length of the CDR3 is 14 residues. Germline V gene data show CDR1 as MNHEY and CDR2 as SVGAGI. Trimming stripped 7 bases from V and 3 bases from J, with 13 bases between. In nucleotides, the CDR3 is TGTGCCAGCACGGCAGGGCCCGACTACAATGAGCAGTTCTTC. Its protein product is CASTAGPDYNEQFF.

The V and J genes are TRBV7-2 and TRBJ1-2, with unresolved D. Trimming left V 0 bases short and J 1 base short, with 6 bases between. This CDR3 contains 14 residues. CDR1 is SGHTA, CDR2 FQGNSA, per germline. This CDR3 reads CASSLAAVNYGYTF. The CDR3 coding sequence is TGTGCCAGCAGCTTAGCGGCAGTTAACTATGGCTACACCTTC.

V gene TRBV5-4 combines with J gene TRBJ2-1; no clear D gene. The CDR3 is 16 residues long. Germline V CDR1 and CDR2: SGHNT, YYREEE (reference sequence). V lost 5 bases, J lost 0 bases, and 15 bases lay in between. CDR3 nucleotide sequence: TGTGCCAGCAGTTACGTAGCTCTCAGCTCCTACAATGAGCAGTTCTTC. It is translated as CASSYVALSSYNEQFF.

This sequence joins TRBV10-3 and TRBJ2-1; D is perhaps TRBD2 (5 bases). V dropped 10 bases and J dropped 8 bases, with 15 bases sitting between them. Germline assignment: CDR1 ENHRY and CDR2 SYGVKD. The CDR3 runs 12 residues. The CDR3, as DNA: TGTGCCACCCGGGGTCCGACCGATGAGCAGTTCTTC. Its translation is CATRGPTDEQFF.

This chain connects TRBV12-3 or TRBV12-4 to TRBJ2-2, with a weak D call TRBD1 (6 bases). The CDR3 has 13 amino acids. The V end was cut by 8 bases, the J end by 7 bases, with 14 bases between. The CDR3 coding sequence is TGTGCCAGCCAGGGGCTGCCCGTCGGGGAGCTGTTTTTT. As protein: CASQGLPVGELFF.

The rearrangement joins TRBV7-9 to TRBJ2-7; either TRBD1 or TRBD2 may fit D (5 bases each). The V and J ends lost 5 bases and 1 base respectively, with 12 bases between them. CDR1 is SEHNR, CDR2 FQNEAQ, per germline (reference sequence). This CDR3 has 14 residues. CDR3 in DNA: TGTGCCAGCAGCGGGGCTGGGGGATCCTACGAGCAGTACTTC. Its protein product is CASSGAGGSYEQYF.

The chain couples TRBV7-2 to TRBJ1-4; D is unclear. Looked up from germline, CDR1 is SGHTA and CDR2 is FQGNSA. The V gene lost 3 bases and the J gene lost 4 bases, with 3 bases spanning the gap. CDR3 length equals 12 residues. The CDR3 region has the DNA TGTGCCAGCAGCTTCAGTAATGAAAAACTGTTTTTT. Its translation: CASSFSNEKLFF.

V is TRBV19 and J is TRBJ1-1; 7 nucleotides line up with TRBD1. The germline gives CDR1 LNHDA, CDR2 SQIVND (reference sequence). Trimming at V came to 5 bases and at J to 4 bases, leaving 10 bases not matched to a gene. The CDR3 loop spans 15 amino acids. This CDR3 reads CASSDRVGRGTEAFF. CDR3 sequence (DNA): TGTGCCAGTAGTGACAGGGTCGGACGCGGCACTGAAGCTTTCTTT.

The chain carries TRBV6-6 and TRBJ2-7; TRBD2 agrees at 12 bases. V lost 2 bases, J lost 4 bases, and 6 bases stayed unmatched. CDR1 MNHNY and CDR2 SVGAGI come from the germline V gene (reference sequence). The CDR3 loop spans 16 amino acids. CDR3 in DNA: TGTGCCAGCAGTTACGTACTAGCGGGAGGAATTTACGAGCAGTACTTC. Translation: CASSYVLAGGIYEQYF.

This clone was seen only once. The chain couples TRBV20-1 to TRBJ2-1; D not certain. Per germline, CDR1 DFQATT and CDR2 SNEGSKA (reference sequence). This CDR3 contains 11 residues. The V gene lost 2 bases and the J gene lost 5 bases, with 4 bases spanning the gap. In DNA, the CDR3 is TGCAGTGCTAGACCTAACAATGAGCAGTTCTTC. Translating gives CSARPNNEQFF.

The chain is built from TRBV6-1 and TRBJ2-5, with D possibly being TRBD2 (7 bases). V lost 0 bases and J lost 1, with 12 bases in between. The CDR3 runs 16 residues. CDR1 and CDR2 from the germline V gene are MNHNS and SASEGT. CDR3 nucleotides: TGTGCCAGCAGTGAAGCTCCGGGGGGCAGCCAAGAGACCCAGTACTTC. Translating gives CASSEAPGGSQETQYF.

The J gene is TRBJ1-2, the V gene TRBV27; D not resolved. The CDR3 spans 13 residues. Per germline, CDR1 MNHEY and CDR2 SMNVEV (reference sequence). V gave up 2 bases and J gave up 7 bases, with 11 bases separating them. This CDR3 reads CASSLDGSRGYTF. In DNA, the CDR3 is TGTGCCAGCAGTTTAGACGGCAGTCGTGGCTACACCTTC.

CDR3 region: CATSDPGTDPTDTQYF. The CDR3 DNA is TGTGCCACCAGTGACCCCGGGACAGACCCCACAGATACGCAGTATTTT. V gene TRBV24-1 combines with J gene TRBJ2-3, with 7 bases that match TRBD1. The CDR3 is 16 amino acids. V lost 4 bases and J lost 2; bases outside the gene matches: 8. Germline V lookup: CDR1 KGHDR, CDR2 SFDVKD.

The chain combines TRBV24-1 with TRBJ2-6; 7 positions agree with TRBD1. This CDR3 is built from 16 residues. V dropped 0 bases and J dropped 4; count of bases not matched to a gene: 2. Germline V gene lookup returns CDR1 KGHDR and CDR2 SFDVKD. The CDR3 DNA reads TGTGCCACCAGTGATTTGCAGGGGGAGGGGGCCAACGTCCTGACTTTC. Translated: CATSDLQGEGANVLTF.

The J gene is TRBJ1-2, the V gene TRBV12-3 or TRBV12-4; unclear D gene. The CDR3 length is 12 residues. The V end lost 4 bases, the J end lost 4 bases, and 7 bases lay between the germline ends. CDR3 protein: CASSSTVYGYTF. The CDR3 region has the DNA TGTGCCAGCAGTTCGACGGTCTATGGCTACACCTTC.

The chain joins TRBV5-4 to TRBJ2-1; tentatively, D is TRBD1 or TRBD2 (5 bases each). The V gene lost 0 bases and the J gene lost 0 bases, with 10 bases spanning the gap. The CDR3 has 16 amino acids. Per germline, CDR1 SGHNT and CDR2 YYREEE (reference sequence). CDR3: CASSLDGTSSYNEQFF. For the CDR3, the DNA is TGTGCCAGCAGCTTGGACGGGACCAGCTCCTACAATGAGCAGTTCTTC.

This chain joins TRBV11-3 and TRBJ2-7, with D possibly matching TRBD2 (6 bases). Trimming took off 5 bases at V and 2 bases at J, with 22 bases between the two ends. The CDR3 spans 17 residues. Germline loops: CDR1 SGHNT, CDR2 YENEEA. The CDR3 DNA reads as TGTGCCAGCAGCCCCAGGCCGGGGGTTGGGCCCACCTACGAGCAGTACTTC. Amino acid sequence: CASSPRPGVGPTYEQYF.

J is TRBJ1-5 and V is TRBV12-3 or TRBV12-4; D is possibly TRBD1 (6 bases). V lost 5 bases to trimming and J lost 9 bases, with 8 bases between them. The CDR3 runs to 11 residues. CDR3 nucleotide sequence: TGTGCCAGCAGTACCAGGGGGCCCCAGCATTTT. Amino acids: CASSTRGPQHF.

The chain carries TRBV11-2 and TRBJ2-7; no clear D gene. V dropped 1 base and J dropped 1 base, with 2 bases sitting between them. Germline V gene sequence: CDR1 SGHAT, CDR2 FQNNGV. The CDR3 loop spans 12 amino acids. The CDR3 bases are TGTGCCAGCAGCTTAGGTTCCTACGAGCAGTACTTC. Amino acid sequence: CASSLGSYEQYF.

The CDR3 bases are TGCGCCAGCAGCCAGATGGATTCCAGGGTGGGCGGCTACACCTTC. It codes for CASSQMDSRVGGYTF. V and J are TRBV4-1 and TRBJ1-2, with D tentatively TRBD1 (5 bases). The CDR3 length is 15 residues. Germline assignment: CDR1 MGHRA and CDR2 YSYEKL. Trimming pared 3 bases from V and 8 bases from J, leaving 19 bases between.

The rearrangement joins TRBV7-9 to TRBJ2-7; 7 bases map to TRBD1. The V segment lost 3 bases and the J segment 7 bases; nucleotides outside the gene matches: 6. This CDR3 is built from 13 residues. Germline V gene data show CDR1 as SEHNR and CDR2 as FQNEAQ (reference sequence). The CDR3 DNA is TGTGCCAGCAGCTTTTTAACAGGGGTTGAGCAGTACTTC. It codes for CASSFLTGVEQYF.

This sequence joins TRBV6-6 and TRBJ2-7; 9 bases are shared with TRBD2. Per the germline V gene, CDR1 is MNHNY and CDR2 is SVGAGI (reference sequence). Trimming at V came to 6 bases and at J to 0 bases, leaving 9 bases not matched to a gene. This CDR3 has 16 amino acids. CDR3 loop: CASRAQRGAFSYEQYF. CDR3 nucleotide sequence: TGTGCCAGCAGGGCTCAGCGGGGGGCCTTCTCCTACGAGCAGTACTTC.

This clone was recorded only once. The chain employs TRBV19 and TRBJ1-5; perhaps TRBD1 as D (5 bases). The CDR3 spans 13 residues. From germline, CDR1 is LNHDA and CDR2 SQIVND (reference sequence). Trimming cost V 3 bases and J 6 bases, with 9 bases left between them. CDR3 in amino acids: CASSIGGAQPQHF. The DNA for the CDR3 is TGTGCCAGTAGTATCGGCGGGGCTCAGCCCCAGCATTTT.

The V call is TRBV7-2, the J call TRBJ2-5; D tentatively reads TRBD1 or TRBD2 (6 bases each). Germline CDR1 and CDR2: SGHTA and FQGNSA. The CDR3 runs 16 residues. Trimming removed 1 base from V and 1 base from J, with 13 bases in between. The CDR3 spells CASSLGPRGPQETQYF. The CDR3 DNA sequence: TGTGCCAGCAGCTTAGGTCCTCGGGGGCCCCAAGAGACCCAGTACTTC.

The chain combines TRBV19 with TRBJ2-7; 10 positions match TRBD1. V lost 10 bases, J lost 2 bases, and 5 bases stayed unmatched. Germline V gene data show CDR1 as LNHDA and CDR2 as SQIVND (reference sequence). This CDR3 spans 13 amino acids. The CDR3 here is CATKDRGTYEQYF. CDR3 in DNA: TGTGCCACTAAGGACAGGGGGACCTACGAGCAGTACTTC.

The chain employs TRBV6-5 and TRBJ1-5; maybe TRBD1 (5 bases). V lost 8 bases, J lost 11 bases, and 13 bases lay in between. In germline, CDR1 is MNHEY, CDR2 SVGAGI. The CDR3 is made up of 11 amino acids. The DNA of the CDR3 is TGTGCCAGCGCTCAAATGGGGGCCCAGCATTTT. The encoded protein is CASAQMGAQHF.